The entry below describes one TCR beta chain. Those enrolled, adults aged about 18 to 95 years, came from 24 US areas. These data originate in a study of blood T cell repertoires in COVID-19. Study at large: Whether acute or convalescent, the COVID-19 samples came from the United States, Italy and Spain.

Per the original methods: Estimated nucleated cell counts came from reference gene primer amplification. The method was immunoSEQ multiplex PCR; TCRdb's version includes in-frame clones alone and lacks a portion of them. That table gives V, J and clone size, and the DNA gave D and trimming. The sample lists under 350,000 clones; 80% to 90% were seen once. The CDR3 has 15 amino acids. Germline-derived CDR1 and CDR2 are KGHSH and LQKENI. Trimming removed 2 bases from V and 0 bases from J, with 8 bases in between. Input material: PBMCs or T cells enriched from blood (not recorded which). The gene calls are TRBV18 and TRBJ1-5; no reliable D call. The receptor comes from a woman in her thirties or forties with acute COVID-19. Here the CDR3 reads CASSPGYYSNQPQHF. The CDR3 DNA is TGTGCCAGCTCACCAGGCTACTATAGCAATCAGCCCCAGCATTTT.